The next 26 T cell receptor beta chains were all read from a single sample in a study of radiotherapy plus CTLA-4 blockade in lung cancer (dated by TCRdb to between 2017 and 2018). The library was built by means of the immunoSEQ multiplex PCR assay. Sourced from immuneACCESS, this table was stored by TCRdb with only in-frame sequences that have V and J called. A share of the clones is absent; for the studies checked, an unresolved V gene accounts for under half, and the remainder has no known explanation. The sample includes roughly 120,000 clones, with nearly 80% observed a single time. Together, the top ten hold roughly 5.3% of the sample. Sequenced material: peripheral blood, taken from a patient treated with radiotherapy plus ipilimumab. The source is a human donor with non-small cell lung cancer who had a partial response to radiotherapy plus ipilimumab.

This clone showed up just once. The gene calls are TRBV10-1 and TRBJ2-1; D might be TRBD1 (6 bases). The CDR3 is made up of 13 amino acids. The V end lost 2 bases, the J end lost 6 bases, and 8 bases lay between the germline ends. CDR1 is WNHNN and CDR2 is SYGVQD in the germline V gene (reference sequence). DNA of the CDR3: TGCGCCAGCAGTGAGGGGACATTCAATGAGCAGTTCTTC. This translates into CASSEGTFNEQFF.

The genes are TRBV7-8 and TRBJ2-1; TRBD2 matches at 13 bases. This CDR3 has 22 amino acids. With V trimmed by 5 bases and J by 0 bases, 19 bases remained unmatched. Germline values: CDR1 SGHVS, CDR2 FQNEAQ. DNA for the CDR3: TGTGCCAGCAGCCCACCCCGGGGCGGACTAGCGGGAGTACGCCTCTCCTACAATGAGCAGTTCTTC. It translates to CASSPPRGGLAGVRLSYNEQFF.

The chain recombines TRBV6-6 with TRBJ2-1; no clear D. The germline CDR1 and CDR2 sequences are MNHNY and SVGAGI (reference sequence). The CDR3 length is 12 residues. The V gene lost 4 bases and the J gene lost 6 bases, with 7 bases spanning the gap. Written as DNA, the CDR3 is TGTGCCAGCAGTTCGCGTCGCAATGAGCAGTTCTTC. This translates into CASSSRRNEQFF.

The count of this clone is one. The gene calls are TRBV29-1 and TRBJ2-3, with TRBD2 matching 7 bases. Trimming took 3 bases from V and 0 from J; bases not matched to a gene: 6. The CDR3 loop spans 15 amino acids. Germline V CDR1 and CDR2: SQVTM, ANQGSEA. The CDR3 region is CSVDIAGRSTDTQYF. CDR3 in DNA: TGCAGCGTTGATATAGCGGGTCGAAGCACAGATACGCAGTATTTT.

The chain has TRBV5-1 and TRBJ1-5, with 9 bases identical to TRBD1. V trimming: 0 bases; J trimming: 7 bases; junction bases outside the gene matches: 8. The V gene's germline CDR1 is SGHRS and CDR2 YFSETQ. The CDR3 is made up of 16 amino acids. This CDR3 reads CASSLDGTGKQQPQHF. DNA for the CDR3: TGCGCCAGCAGCTTGGATGGGACAGGGAAGCAGCAGCCCCAGCATTTT.

CDR3 residues: CASSPLVSGGATNEKLFF. As DNA, the CDR3 is TGCGCCAGCAGCCCACTAGTTTCAGGAGGCGCAACTAATGAAAAACTGTTTTTT. The chain links TRBV4-1 to TRBJ1-4; the D is unclear. CDR1 and CDR2 from the germline V gene are MGHRA and YSYEKL. The V and J ends lost 4 bases and 0 bases respectively, with 18 bases between them. The CDR3 consists of 18 residues.

This sequence joins TRBV28 and TRBJ2-7; 8 bases are shared with TRBD2. The V segment lost 6 bases and the J segment 2 bases; nucleotides outside the gene matches: 6. Per the germline V gene, CDR1 is MDHEN and CDR2 is SYDVKM. This CDR3 is built from 14 residues. Here the CDR3 DNA reads TGTGCCAGCAGAGAACCAGCGGGAGCCTACGAGCAGTACTTC. Amino acid sequence: CASREPAGAYEQYF.

The DNA of the CDR3 is TGTGCCAGCAGTTATGACATATCAGGAAAAAACATTCAGTACTTC. Protein: CASSYDISGKNIQYF. The chain is built from TRBV6-6 and TRBJ2-4; D is undetermined. The germline V and J ends were trimmed by 3 bases and 4 bases, with 13 bases remaining between them. Germline-derived CDR1 and CDR2 are MNHNY and SVGAGI (reference sequence). CDR3 length equals 15 residues.

The V gene is TRBV7-6, the J gene TRBJ2-3, with a tentative D call TRBD2 (5 bases). The ends were cut back, 1 base at V and 3 bases at J, with 8 bases in the middle. The germline V gene has CDR1 SGHVS and CDR2 FNYEAQ. This CDR3 is built from 14 residues. Here the CDR3 reads CASSLGGPTDTQYF. CDR3 coding DNA: TGTGCCAGCAGCTTAGGAGGGCCGACAGATACGCAGTATTTT.

This chain joins TRBV4-3 and TRBJ1-2; D gene ambiguous. The CDR3 is 15 residues long. Germline V gene lookup returns CDR1 LGHNA and CDR2 YSLEER. With 0 bases removed from V and 1 base from J, the gap between germline ends came to 9 bases. In DNA, the CDR3 is TGCGCCAGCAGCCAAGACGTGCAGGTTAACTATGGCTACACCTTC. Protein: CASSQDVQVNYGYTF.

The chain has TRBV29-1 and TRBJ1-5; unclear D gene. The CDR3 runs 13 residues. Germline values: CDR1 SQVTM, CDR2 ANQGSEA. Trimming took 4 bases from V and 3 from J, leaving 10 bases between them. The CDR3 nucleotides read TGCAGCGTTGGAGACGTTAACAATCAGCCCCAGCATTTT. Translated: CSVGDVNNQPQHF.

The chain carries TRBV19 and TRBJ2-1, with 8 nucleotides matching TRBD2. V shed 4 bases and J 8 bases; nucleotides not matched to a gene: 7. The CDR3 is made up of 14 amino acids. The germline CDR1 and CDR2 sequences are LNHDA and SQIVND (reference sequence). CDR3 bases: TGTGCCAGTAGTAATCAAGCGGGAGTCGATGAGCAGTTCTTC. It translates to CASSNQAGVDEQFF.

J is TRBJ2-2 and V is TRBV6-5; 9 nucleotides agree with TRBD1. The CDR3 has 13 amino acids. Germline V gives CDR1 MNHEY, CDR2 SVGAGI. Losses at the gene ends were 7 bases for V and 9 bases for J; bases not matched to a gene: 6. CDR3 sequence reads: CASNGQGTRELFF. Written as DNA, the CDR3 is TGTGCCAGCAACGGACAGGGGACCAGGGAGCTGTTTTTT.

V is TRBV29-1 and J is TRBJ2-7, with a possible D match to TRBD2 (5 bases). Trimming removed 5 bases at V and 3 bases at J, with 14 bases between. Per the germline V gene, CDR1 is SQVTM and CDR2 is ANQGSEA. This CDR3 region has 13 residues. CDR3 DNA: TGCAGCGTTTCGGGCCTCGGAGGCTACGAGCAGTACTTC. Its protein product is CSVSGLGGYEQYF.

This clone showed up just a few times. The V gene is TRBV18, the J gene TRBJ2-7; perhaps TRBD1 as D (5 bases). This CDR3 has 13 amino acids. Germline V gene data show CDR1 as KGHSH and CDR2 as LQKENI. V gave up 4 bases and J gave up 4 bases, with 11 bases separating them. The CDR3 region is CASSLRQPYEQYV. The CDR3 DNA is TGTGCCAGCTCACTCCGACAGCCTTACGAGCAGTACGTC.

V gene TRBV15 combines with J gene TRBJ2-5; 8 bases are a match to TRBD1. V lost 0 bases to trimming and J lost 5 bases; unmatched junction nucleotides: 8. Germline V CDR1 and CDR2: LNHNV, YYDKDF (reference sequence). The CDR3 has 16 residues. The CDR3 region is CATSRDLAGGGETQYF. Written as DNA, the CDR3 is TGTGCCACCAGCAGAGATTTGGCAGGGGGCGGTGAGACCCAGTACTTC.

This clone has only a few counts. This chain links TRBV18 with TRBJ1-5; 8 bases fit TRBD1. The CDR3 has 16 amino acids. V was pared by 3 bases and J by 1 base, with 5 bases of the junction left unmatched. Germline V gene data show CDR1 as KGHSH and CDR2 as LQKENI. CDR3 in amino acids: CASSPTTGASNQPQHF. The CDR3, as DNA: TGTGCCAGCTCACCTACGACAGGGGCGAGCAATCAGCCCCAGCATTTT.

V and J are TRBV6-5 and TRBJ1-5; D uncertain. Germline V gives CDR1 MNHEY, CDR2 SVGAGI. The CDR3 runs to 15 residues. The V end was cut by 3 bases, the J end by 4 bases, with 13 bases between. CDR3 region: CASSYGRIGNQPQHF. The CDR3 coding sequence is TGTGCCAGCAGTTATGGGAGGATTGGGAATCAGCCCCAGCATTTT.

The V call is TRBV5-5, the J call TRBJ1-1, with a weak D call TRBD1 (6 bases). Trimming pared 5 bases from V and 1 base from J, leaving 12 bases between. Germline CDR1 SGHKS, CDR2 YYEKEE (reference sequence). The CDR3 length is 14 residues. The CDR3 DNA reads TGTGCCAGCAGGAAAGACAGGCCGAACACTGAAGCTTTCTTT. Protein product: CASRKDRPNTEAFF.

The chain combines TRBV7-9 with TRBJ2-3; TRBD2 is a possible D gene (6 bases). Germline CDR1 is SEHNR and CDR2 is FQNEAQ (reference sequence). The CDR3 is 17 residues long. V lost 4 bases, J lost 4 bases, and 21 bases lay in between. As DNA, the CDR3 is TGTGCCAGCAGCTCCCCGGGACTCCAACCCCTCGCAGATACGCAGTATTTT. Its translation: CASSSPGLQPLADTQYF.

The chain couples TRBV28 to TRBJ2-3; possibly TRBD1 for D (5 bases). Looked up from germline, CDR1 is MDHEN and CDR2 is SYDVKM. The CDR3 extends over 15 amino acids. Trimming shortened V by 3 bases and J by 6 bases, and 16 bases separated the two germline ends. The CDR3 sequence is CASSLSVGVGDTQYF. The CDR3 DNA follows: TGTGCCAGCAGTTTGTCTGTAGGGGTAGGGGATACGCAGTATTTT.

This rearrangement joins TRBV15 to TRBJ1-4; no definite D call. The CDR3 loop spans 15 amino acids. V gave up 2 bases and J gave up 0 bases, with 7 bases separating them. The germline V gene has CDR1 LNHNV and CDR2 YYDKDF (reference sequence). CDR3 DNA sequence: TGTGCCACCAGCAGATCGTATCCAACTAATGAAAAACTGTTTTTT. Protein: CATSRSYPTNEKLFF.

V usage is TRBV28 and J usage is TRBJ2-1, with 9 bases matching TRBD2. The length of the CDR3 is 12 residues. With 2 bases clipped from V and 12 bases from J, the junction kept 2 bases outside the gene matches. Germline V CDR1 and CDR2: MDHEN, SYDVKM. The CDR3 sequence is CASSLQRGAQFF. The DNA for the CDR3 is TGTGCCAGCAGTTTACAGCGGGGGGCGCAGTTCTTC.

This chain's CDR3 is CASSWRQGAGQPQHF. Written as DNA, the CDR3 is TGTGCCAGCAGTTGGCGGCAGGGGGCCGGTCAGCCCCAGCATTTT. This chain links TRBV6-5 with TRBJ1-5; 8 bases map to TRBD1. Trimming cost V 4 bases and J 6 bases; bases outside gene matches: 8. Germline V gene lookup returns CDR1 MNHEY and CDR2 SVGAGI. The CDR3 extends over 15 amino acids.

This clone was observed once. This sequence joins TRBV7-9 and TRBJ2-7; maybe TRBD2 (5 bases). Germline CDR1 is SEHNR and CDR2 is FQNEAQ (reference sequence). Trimming left V 3 bases short and J 7 bases short, with 22 bases between. The CDR3 has 16 amino acids. The CDR3 bases are TGTGCCAGCAGCTTTGACGCCCAAGTACTAGGAAGGGAGCAGTACGTC. Protein sequence: CASSFDAQVLGREQYV.

In this sample, this clone turned up a few times. The CDR3 nucleotides read TGTGCCAGCACGGGACAGGCGGGGCAGCCCCAGCATTTT. Translating gives CASTGQAGQPQHF. The chain couples TRBV6-6 to TRBJ1-5; 8 nucleotides agree with TRBD1. The CDR3 extends over 13 amino acids. V gave up 7 bases and J gave up 7 bases; unmatched junction bases: 6. Germline V gene sequence: CDR1 MNHNY, CDR2 SVGAGI (reference sequence).